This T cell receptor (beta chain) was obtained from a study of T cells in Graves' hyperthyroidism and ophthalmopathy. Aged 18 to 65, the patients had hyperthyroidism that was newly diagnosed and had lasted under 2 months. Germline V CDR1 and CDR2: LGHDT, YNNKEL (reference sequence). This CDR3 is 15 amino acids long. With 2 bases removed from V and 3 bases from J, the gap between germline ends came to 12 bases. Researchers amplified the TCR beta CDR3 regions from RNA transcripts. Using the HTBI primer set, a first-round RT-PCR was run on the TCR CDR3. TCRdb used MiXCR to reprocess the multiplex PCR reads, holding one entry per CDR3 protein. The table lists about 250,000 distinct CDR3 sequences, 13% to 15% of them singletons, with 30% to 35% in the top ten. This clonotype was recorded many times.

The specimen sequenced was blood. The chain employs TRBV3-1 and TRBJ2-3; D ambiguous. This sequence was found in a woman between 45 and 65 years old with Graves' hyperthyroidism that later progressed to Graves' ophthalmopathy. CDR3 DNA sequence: TGTGCCAGCAGCCAAATTCCTTTGGCGACAGATACGCAGTATTTT. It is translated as CASSQIPLATDTQYF.